This T cell receptor (beta chain) was sequenced during a study of CD8+ T cells in alopecia areata. Treatment: oral pan-JAK inhibitor, 5-10 mg twice daily. Extracted RNA was reverse transcribed into cDNA, the sequencing template. Assay used: immunoSEQ multiplex PCR; TCRdb lists only in-frame clones, some missing. The repertoire consists of over 150,000 clones, with around 60% occurring once and the leading ten covering 14%. V lost 2 bases, J lost 2 bases, and 10 bases stayed unmatched. The germline V gene has CDR1 SGHRS and CDR2 YFSETQ. This CDR3 spans 18 amino acids. The source is a human donor with alopecia areata. This specimen consisted of CD4+ T cells sorted from blood, obtained at week 24, from a patient treated with tofacitinib. The chain links TRBV5-1 to TRBJ2-5; 12 bases fit TRBD2. Here the CDR3 reads CASSFTSTSGGPQETQYF. In DNA, the CDR3 is TGCGCCAGCAGCTTCACTTCTACTAGCGGGGGGCCTCAAGAGACCCAGTACTTC. Drawing the rest from reference TRBV5-1 and TRBJ2-5, the complete variable domain is KAGVTQTPRYLIKTRGQQVTLSCSPISGHRSVSWYQQTPGQGLQFLFEYFSETQRNKGNFPGRFSGRQFSNSRSEMNVSTLELGDSALYLCASSFTSTSGGPQETQYFGPGTRLLVL.